A single count supports the clone carrying this TCR beta chain. Its antigen is unidentified. This entry comes from a study of shared clonotypes between healthy human individuals. At the level of the study: Those who served as donors were a couple of women and three men between the ages of 18 and 49.

The study's findings and limits: Among donors, the sharing of clonotypes was expected to be influenced by sequencing depth.

Deep level was the assay's run setting. Every subset had its genomic DNA shared out evenly among several immunoSEQ plates. Sequenced by immunoSEQ multiplex PCR; TCRdb stores in-frame clones only, minus some. The data contain around 500,000 clones, around 80% of them seen just once; the ten biggest clones take up roughly 12%. The TCR was taken from a woman aged 40-49 years in good health. Some clones in this sample may be carry-over from other donors' samples. Source material: PBMCs.

CDR3 region: CASSSGGRDTQYF. The CDR3, as DNA: TGTGCCAGCAGCTCCGGGGGGAGAGATACGCAGTATTTT. This rearrangement joins TRBV5-4 to TRBJ2-3, with TRBD2 matching over 7 bases. In germline, CDR1 is SGHNT, CDR2 YYREEE (reference sequence). The CDR3 contains 13 residues. Trimming took 3 bases from V and 5 from J; bases not matched to a gene: 3. Complete variable domain (other parts from reference TRBV5-4 and TRBJ2-3): ETGVTQSPTHLIKTRGQQVTLRCSSQSGHNTVSWYQQALGQGPQFIFQYYREEENGRGNFPPRFSGLQFPNYSSELNVNALELDDSALYLCASSSGGRDTQYFGPGTRLTVL.